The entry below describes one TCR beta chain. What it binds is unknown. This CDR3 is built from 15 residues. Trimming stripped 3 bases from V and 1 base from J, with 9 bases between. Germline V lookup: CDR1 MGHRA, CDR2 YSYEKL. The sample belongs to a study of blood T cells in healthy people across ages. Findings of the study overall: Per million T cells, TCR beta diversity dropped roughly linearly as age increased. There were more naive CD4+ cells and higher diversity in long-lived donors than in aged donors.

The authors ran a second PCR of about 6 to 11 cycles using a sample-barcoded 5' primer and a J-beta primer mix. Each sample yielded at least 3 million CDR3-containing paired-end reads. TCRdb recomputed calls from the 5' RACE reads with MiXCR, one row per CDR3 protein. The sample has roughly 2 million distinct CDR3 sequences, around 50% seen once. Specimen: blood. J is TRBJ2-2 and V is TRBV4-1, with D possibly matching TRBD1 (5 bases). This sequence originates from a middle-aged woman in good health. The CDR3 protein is CASSHMGQNTGELFF. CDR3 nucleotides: TGCGCCAGCAGCCATATGGGGCAGAACACCGGGGAGCTGTTTTTT.